A selection of T cell receptor beta chains follows, all from one sample in a study of blood T cell repertoires in COVID-19. Sequenced by immunoSEQ multiplex PCR; TCRdb stores in-frame clones only, minus some. The sample carries under 500,000 clones, more than 85% recorded once. The sample was peripheral blood. Every receptor here comes from a woman between 25 and 40 years old with acute or convalescent COVID-19. CDR3s include the opening cysteine and the closing phenylalanine or tryptophan. The D gene is left open where the match is weak. Only part of the rows carry a size: once, few, many, or a class if the clone is expanded.

TRBV7-8	TRBD2	.	TRBJ2-7	TGTGCCAGCAGACGGTTAGCGGGGGGATCCTACGAGCAGTACTTC	CASRRLAGGSYEQYF
TRBV27	.	once	TRBJ2-5	TGTGCCAGCAAAGGGGGGGGAGAGACCCAGTACTTC	CASKGGGETQYF
TRBV7-9	TRBD1	.	TRBJ1-3	TGTGCCAGCAGCGCGGGGCTTTATGGACAGGGGGATGGAAACACCATATATTTT	CASSAGLYGQGDGNTIYF
TRBV7-9	.	once	TRBJ1-6	TGTGCCAGCAGCTTAGTCGCGGCGAGCTCCTATAATTCACCCCTCCACTTT	CASSLVAASSYNSPLHF
TRBV28	.	.	TRBJ1-6	TGTGCCAGCGCTCGCGGGGCTGGTTCACCCCTCCACTTT	CASARGAGSPLHF
TRBV13	.	.	TRBJ2-2	TGTGCCAGCAGCTTAGCCAGGACACCCGGGGAGCTGTTTTTT	CASSLARTPGELFF
TRBV2	TRBD1	.	TRBJ2-1	TGTGCCGCTCGACGGGGGACAGGGTCCCTCAATGAGCAGTTCTTC	CAARRGTGSLNEQFF
TRBV6-1	.	.	TRBJ1-2	TGTGCCAGCAGTGAATTCGCCTCGACAGGCTATGGCTACACCTTC	CASSEFASTGYGYTF
TRBV9	.	.	TRBJ2-5	TGTGCCAGCAGCGTAGCTGGGGGCCCCCAAGAGACCCAGTACTTC	CASSVAGGPQETQYF
TRBV14	TRBD2	.	TRBJ2-1	TGTGCCAGCAGCCTCAGGAGACTAGCGGCCTACAATGAGCAGTTCTTC	CASSLRRLAAYNEQFF
TRBV27	.	.	TRBJ1-1	TGTGCCAGCAGTCCCGTTGGGGGGAAAGGCCCTGAAGCTTTCTTT	CASSPVGGKGPEAFF
TRBV3-1/TRBV3-2	TRBD1	.	TRBJ2-7	TGTGCCAGCAGCCCCCACAGGGGGGCGCAGTACTTC	CASSPHRGAQYF
TRBV10-1	TRBD1	.	TRBJ1-2	TGCGCCAGCATAGGTACTTCAGGGGGGCTTCTCTATGGCTACACCTTC	CASIGTSGGLLYGYTF
TRBV7-8	.	.	TRBJ1-2	TGTGCCAGCAGTCTTTGGTCAGTGACAGGTTCTCCGAGTTACACCTTC	CASSLWSVTGSPSYTF
TRBV7-9	TRBD1	.	TRBJ2-1	TGTGCCAGCAGCTTAGTGACAGGGAGCCTTTCGTCTTACAATGAGCAGTTCTTC	CASSLVTGSLSSYNEQFF
TRBV27	TRBD2	.	TRBJ2-3	TGTGCCACCTGGGACCCCGGGAGGACAGATACGCAGTATTTT	CATWDPGRTDTQYF